The 17 T cell receptor beta chains given below trace back to one sample, sequenced in a study of T cells in Graves' hyperthyroidism and ophthalmopathy (dated by TCRdb to between 2017 and 2020). Library preparation used multiplex PCR. Instrument used: Illumina HiSeq 2000. TCR beta CDR3 regions were amplified from RNA transcripts. The TCR CDR3 was subjected to a first round of RT-PCR using the HTBI primer set and the Qiagen OneStep RT-PCR kit. Clones were called with MiXCR by TCRdb after fastp trimmed the public reads at Q25, and only in-frame beta chains were retained. For every CDR3 protein sequence, its rows merge into one entry that carries the most common genes and DNA. In all, the sample holds some 650,000 distinct CDR3 sequences, and about a sixth of those were seen once. The top ten hold 2.5% to 4% of the sample. Sequencing was performed on blood. The receptors were sampled from a woman aged 40 to 55 with Graves' ophthalmopathy.

About this clonotype: A read error may be the cause here, since a much bigger clone is one base away. V usage is TRBV10-2 and J usage is TRBJ2-1; 8 nucleotides line up with TRBD2. V gave up 2 bases and J gave up 4 bases; unmatched junction bases: 22. The germline V gene encodes CDR1 WSHSY and CDR2 SAAADI. The length of the CDR3 is 21 residues. This chain's CDR3 is CASSEGLAGISTDLAYNEQFF. The CDR3 coding sequence is TGCGCCAGCAGTGAGGGGCTAGCGGGTATTTCCACGGACCTTGCTTACAATGAGCAGTTCTTC.

This clonotype was detected only a few times. The chain combines TRBV19 with TRBJ2-1; a possible D gene is TRBD2 (5 bases). Germline CDR1 is LNHDA and CDR2 is SQIVND (reference sequence). V dropped 3 bases and J dropped 8 bases, with 23 bases sitting between them. The CDR3 is 17 amino acids. The CDR3 here is CASSMVGRRVVRDEQFF. The CDR3 DNA follows: TGTGCCAGTAGTATGGTTGGGAGACGGGTCGTTAGGGATGAGCAGTTCTTC. Full variable domain (outside the CDR3, taken from reference TRBV19 and TRBJ2-1): DGGITQSPKYLFRKEGQNVTLSCEQNLNHDAMYWYRQDPGQGLRLIYYSQIVNDFQKGDIAEGYSVSREKKESFPLTVTSAQKNPTAFYLCASSMVGRRVVRDEQFFGPGTRLTVL.

This chain links TRBV7-9 with TRBJ2-5; 7 bases align to TRBD2. Germline-derived CDR1 and CDR2 are SEHNR and FQNEAQ (reference sequence). The CDR3 totals 14 residues. V shed 3 bases, J shed 4 bases, and the junction held 5 bases outside the gene matches. This CDR3 reads CASSFGLVPETQYF. CDR3 nucleotides: TGTGCCAGCAGCTTCGGACTAGTCCCAGAGACCCAGTACTTC.

Only a few counts were recorded for this clonotype. The rearrangement uses TRBV6-1 and TRBJ2-1, with D possibly being TRBD1 (5 bases). The V gene's germline CDR1 is MNHNS and CDR2 SASEGT. Trimming removed 8 bases at V and 6 bases at J, with 8 bases between. This CDR3 comprises 11 residues. The CDR3 reads CASVRGNEQFF. The CDR3 region has the DNA TGTGCCAGCGTAAGGGGCAATGAGCAGTTCTTC.

The rearrangement joins TRBV29-1 to TRBJ1-5; D is perhaps TRBD1 (5 bases). CDR3 length: 12 residues. Trimming left V 4 bases short and J 5 bases short, with 9 bases between. From germline, CDR1 is SQVTM and CDR2 ANQGSEA. The CDR3 bases are TGCAGCGTTGGGGGGGAGTATCAGCCCCAGCATTTT. Its protein product is CSVGGEYQPQHF. Based on the CDR3 plus reference TRBV29-1 and TRBJ1-5, the full variable domain is SAVISQKPSRDICQRGTSLTIQCQVDSQVTMMFWYRQQPGQSLTLIATANQGSEATYESGFVIDKFPISRPNLTFSTLTVSNMSPEDSSIYLCSVGGEYQPQHFGDGTRLSIL.

This clonotype was recorded a few times. The rearrangement joins TRBV18 to TRBJ2-1, with 8 bases identical to TRBD1. J gave up 5 bases and V 4 bases, and 7 bases lay outside the gene matches. Per germline, CDR1 KGHSH and CDR2 LQKENI. The CDR3 runs to 15 residues. CDR3 in DNA: TGTGCCAGCTCACTCGGACAGGGCTACAACAATGAGCAGTTCTTC. Translated, it gives CASSLGQGYNNEQFF.

This clonotype was seen more than once but under ten times. J is TRBJ1-6 and V is TRBV28; D is undetermined. This CDR3 has 13 residues. Trimming pared 2 bases from V and 17 bases from J, leaving 16 bases between. Germline assignment: CDR1 MDHEN and CDR2 SYDVKM. Written as DNA, the CDR3 is TGTGCCAGCAGTTTACAAGTGGCGGTCCAAGTCCACTTT. Amino acid sequence: CASSLQVAVQVHF. Supplemented by reference TRBV28 and TRBJ1-6, the full variable domain reads DVKVTQSSRYLVKRTGEKVFLECVQDMDHENMFWYRQDPGLGLRLIYFSYDVKMKEKGDIPEGYSVSREKKERFSLILESASTNQTSMYLCASSLQVAVQVHFGNGTRLTVT.

This clonotype was seen at least ten times. The rearrangement joins TRBV18 to TRBJ2-1; the D gene is possibly TRBD2 (5 bases). V lost 1 base and J lost 4, with 11 bases in between. Per germline, CDR1 KGHSH and CDR2 LQKENI. The CDR3 consists of 15 residues. The CDR3 sequence: CASSPLADSYNEQFF. CDR3 nucleotide sequence: TGTGCCAGCTCACCACTGGCGGACTCTTACAATGAGCAGTTCTTC. Complete variable domain (other parts from reference TRBV18 and TRBJ2-1): NAGVMQNPRHLVRRRGQEARLRCSPMKGHSHVYWYRQLPEEGLKFMVYLQKENIIDESGMPKERFSAEFPKEGPSILRIQQVVRGDSAAYFCASSPLADSYNEQFFGPGTRLTVL.

The chain is built from TRBV5-5 and TRBJ1-6; D possibly corresponds to TRBD1 (5 bases). The CDR3 totals 14 residues. V gave up 2 bases and J gave up 7 bases, with 10 bases separating them. Germline assignment: CDR1 SGHKS and CDR2 YYEKEE (reference sequence). The CDR3 DNA reads as TGTGCCAGCAGCTTTATTACAGGAAATTCACCCCTCCACTTT. Translation: CASSFITGNSPLHF.

The chain carries TRBV3-1 and TRBJ2-3; D gene unclear. CDR3 length: 14 amino acids. CDR1 LGHDT and CDR2 YNNKEL come from the germline V gene (reference sequence). Trimming removed 0 bases at V and 8 bases at J, with 12 bases between. Here the CDR3 reads CASSQDVSLGTQYF. The CDR3 coding sequence is TGTGCCAGCAGCCAAGATGTTAGCTTGGGTACGCAGTATTTT.

This clonotype has at least ten counts. This chain connects TRBV11-2 to TRBJ2-1; 9 bases are shared with TRBD2. Per the germline V gene, CDR1 is SGHAT and CDR2 is FQNNGV. The CDR3 contains 15 residues. The trim removed 0 bases at V and 8 bases at J, leaving 5 bases unmatched. In DNA form, the CDR3 reads TGTGCCAGCAGCTTAGAGGCTAGCGGGATCCATGAGCAGTTCTTC. Protein: CASSLEASGIHEQFF.

This chain connects TRBV19 to TRBJ1-4; D gene uncertain. V was trimmed by 3 bases and J by 3 bases, leaving 11 bases between them. This CDR3 has 15 residues. CDR1 is LNHDA, CDR2 SQIVND, per germline (reference sequence). In nucleotides, the CDR3 is TGTGCCAGTAGTATTTTAACAGCTGCTAATGAAAAACTGTTTTTT. This translates into CASSILTAANEKLFF.

This clonotype was seen many times. The gene calls are TRBV7-2 and TRBJ2-7; possibly TRBD1 for D (5 bases). Deletions cut 1 base from V and 3 bases from J, with 7 bases between. The germline CDR1 and CDR2 sequences are SGHTA and FQGNSA. This CDR3 region has 13 residues. Here the CDR3 reads CASSLVTDYEQYF. CDR3 sequence (DNA): TGTGCCAGCAGCTTAGTGACAGACTACGAGCAGTACTTC.

The chain is built from TRBV6-2 or TRBV6-3 and TRBJ2-1, with unresolved D. Germline values: CDR1 MNHEY, CDR2 SVGEGT. The CDR3 is 12 residues long. Trimming left V 2 bases short and J 8 bases short, with 7 bases between. This CDR3 is CASSYGPYEQFF. The CDR3 nucleotides read TGTGCCAGCAGTTACGGGCCCTATGAGCAGTTCTTC.

This clonotype was counted ten times or more. This chain joins TRBV27 and TRBJ2-3, with a tentative D call TRBD2 (6 bases). The CDR3 sequence is 15 residues long. Germline values: CDR1 MNHEY, CDR2 SMNVEV (reference sequence). The V end lost 5 bases, the J end lost 5 bases, and 17 bases lay between the germline ends. In DNA form, the CDR3 reads TGTGCCAGCAGTCTGGACTACCTAAGAGGAGATACGCAGTATTTT. Protein sequence: CASSLDYLRGDTQYF.

The chain is built from TRBV20-1 and TRBJ2-1; 13 nucleotides align to TRBD2. CDR3 length equals 15 residues. V lost 0 bases to trimming and J lost 8 bases; unmatched junction nucleotides: 4. Germline V gene sequence: CDR1 DFQATT, CDR2 SNEGSKA (reference sequence). The CDR3 loop is CSARDPLAGGDEQFF. CDR3 nucleotides: TGCAGTGCTAGAGACCCACTAGCGGGAGGGGATGAGCAGTTCTTC.

This clonotype was recorded a few times. This CDR3 reads CASSTPLGGTATNEKLFF. For the CDR3, the DNA is TGTGCCAGCAGCACCCCACTGGGGGGGACAGCAACTAATGAAAAACTGTTTTTT. This rearrangement joins TRBV27 to TRBJ1-4; 7 bases map to TRBD1. Losses at the gene ends were 6 bases for V and 0 bases for J; bases not matched to a gene: 13. This CDR3 contains 18 residues. Germline values: CDR1 MNHEY, CDR2 SMNVEV (reference sequence).